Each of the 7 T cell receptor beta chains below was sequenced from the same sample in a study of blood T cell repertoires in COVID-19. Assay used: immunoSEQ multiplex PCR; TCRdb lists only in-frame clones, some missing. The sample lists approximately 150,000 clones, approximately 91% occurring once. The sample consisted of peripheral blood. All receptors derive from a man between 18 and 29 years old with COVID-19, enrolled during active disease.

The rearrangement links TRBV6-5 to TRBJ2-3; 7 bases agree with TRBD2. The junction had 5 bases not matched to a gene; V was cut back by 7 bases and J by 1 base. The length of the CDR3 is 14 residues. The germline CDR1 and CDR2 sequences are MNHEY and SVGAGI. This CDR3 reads CASTHTSGTDTQYF. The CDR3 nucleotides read TGTGCCAGCACCCACACTAGCGGCACAGATACGCAGTATTTT.

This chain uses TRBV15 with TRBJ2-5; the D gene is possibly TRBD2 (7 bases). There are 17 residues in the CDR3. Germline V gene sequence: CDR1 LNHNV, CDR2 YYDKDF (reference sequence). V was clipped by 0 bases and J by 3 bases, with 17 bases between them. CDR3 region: CATSRDLALGGEETQYF. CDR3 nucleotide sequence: TGTGCCACCAGCAGAGATCTGGCGTTAGGGGGGGAAGAGACCCAGTACTTC.

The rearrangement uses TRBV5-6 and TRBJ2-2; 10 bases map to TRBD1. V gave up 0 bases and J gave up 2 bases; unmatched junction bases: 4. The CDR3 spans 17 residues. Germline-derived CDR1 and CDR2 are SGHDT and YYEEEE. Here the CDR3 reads CASSLAGQGTNTGELFF. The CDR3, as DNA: TGTGCCAGCAGCTTGGCGGGACAGGGGACCAACACCGGGGAGCTGTTTTTT.

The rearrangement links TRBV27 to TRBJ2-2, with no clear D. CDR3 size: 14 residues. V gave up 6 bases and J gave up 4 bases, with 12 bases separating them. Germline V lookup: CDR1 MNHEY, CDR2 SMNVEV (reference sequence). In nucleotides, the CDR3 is TGTGCCAGCAGCTATGGGTCAGGCACCGGGGAGCTGTTTTTT. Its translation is CASSYGSGTGELFF.

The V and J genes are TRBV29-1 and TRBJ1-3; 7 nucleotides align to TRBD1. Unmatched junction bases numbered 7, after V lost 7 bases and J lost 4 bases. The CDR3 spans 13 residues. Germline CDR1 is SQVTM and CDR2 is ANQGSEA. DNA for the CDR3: TGCAGCGCCGCAGGGGGTACAGGAAACACCATATATTTT. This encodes CSAAGGTGNTIYF.

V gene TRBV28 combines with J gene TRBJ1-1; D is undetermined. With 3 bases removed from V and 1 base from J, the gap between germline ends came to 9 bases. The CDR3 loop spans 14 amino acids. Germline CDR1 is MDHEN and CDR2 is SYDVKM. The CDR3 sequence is CASSLYPRNTEAFF. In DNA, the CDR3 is TGTGCCAGCAGTTTGTACCCCAGGAACACTGAAGCTTTCTTT.

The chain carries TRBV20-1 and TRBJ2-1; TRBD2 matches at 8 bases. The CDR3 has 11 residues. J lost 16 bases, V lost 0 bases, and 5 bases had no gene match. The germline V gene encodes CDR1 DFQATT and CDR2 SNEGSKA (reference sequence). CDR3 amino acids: CSAREGTRFFF. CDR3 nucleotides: TGCAGTGCTAGAGAGGGGACTAGGTTCTTCTTC.